This T cell receptor beta chain was obtained from a study of T cells in Graves' hyperthyroidism and ophthalmopathy. About the research overall: Blood from the periphery was taken at initial diagnosis, before any treatment. Notes on the study in general: Blood samples included most of the expanded thyroid clonotypes exceeding 0.001.

An absence of ophthalmopathy progression within 18 months meant stable Graves' hyperthyroidism. This clonotype showed up just a few times. The antigen is not known. Amplification targeted TCR beta CDR3 regions from RNA transcripts. Using the HTBI primer set, a first-round RT-PCR was run on the TCR CDR3. TCRdb itself ran the multiplex PCR reads through MiXCR, one entry per CDR3 protein. The table lists around 720,000 distinct CDR3 sequences, under 45% of them singletons. There are 16 residues in the CDR3. CDR1 and CDR2 (germline): MGHRA, YSYEKL. The ends were cut back, 6 bases at V and 4 bases at J, with 19 bases in the middle.

The gene calls are TRBV4-1 and TRBJ1-5; D unresolved. Sequencing input: blood. This TCR was sampled from a middle-aged woman with Graves' hyperthyroidism. CDR3 loop: CASRNLRGSANQPQHF. CDR3 DNA sequence: TGCGCCAGCAGAAACCTCCGAGGGTCGGCAAATCAGCCCCAGCATTTT.